These T cell receptor beta chains were read from a single sample in a study of T cells in Graves' hyperthyroidism and ophthalmopathy. MiXCR was run by TCRdb on the multiplex PCR reads, yielding one entry per CDR3 protein. The table includes about 520,000 distinct CDR3 sequences, roughly a quarter detected once. Sequenced material: blood. The receptors shown here come from a woman aged 25 to 45 with Graves' ophthalmopathy. Both conserved end residues are part of each CDR3. A D gene is named only where the DNA matches it firmly. Clone size, where shown, is once, few, many, or a class for clones that have expanded.

d_gene,j_gene,abundance,v_gene,CDR3nt,CDR3aa
-,TRBJ2-5,many,TRBV20-1,TGCAGTGCAAATACGGGGATCCAAGAGACCCAGTACTTC,CSANTGIQETQYF
-,TRBJ1-2,once,TRBV19,TGTGCCAGTACCACCTCGAGGGGCTATAACTATGGCTACACCTTC,CASTTSRGYNYGYTF
-,TRBJ2-7,many,TRBV11-2,TGTGCCAGCAGCTTAGATCGGACCCAAAACAACGAGCAGTACTTC,CASSLDRTQNNEQYF
TRBD1,TRBJ2-2,many,TRBV10-3,TGTGCCATCACCGGGACAGGGAACACCGGGGAGCTGTTTTTT,CAITGTGNTGELFF
TRBD2,TRBJ2-7,many,TRBV10-3,TGTGCCACCACGAGGACTAGCGGCGCGTCCTACGAGCAGTACTTC,CATTRTSGASYEQYF
TRBD1,TRBJ1-2,-,TRBV4-1,TGCGCCAGCAGCCCGATAACTACAGGGGGCGACTATGGCTACACCTTC,CASSPITTGGDYGYTF
TRBD1,TRBJ1-1,-,TRBV4-1,TGCGCCAGCAGCCAGGGGCCAGGGGGAGACACTGAAGCTTTCTTT,CASSQGPGGDTEAFF
-,TRBJ1-1,-,TRBV18,TGTGCCAGCTCACCAAGGCGGGGGACTGAAGCTTTCTTT,CASSPRRGTEAFF
-,TRBJ2-7,many,TRBV5-1,TGCGCCAGCAGCTTGGGGCTGGGGCGGTACGAGCAGTACTTC,CASSLGLGRYEQYF
-,TRBJ1-1,-,TRBV5-8,TGTGCCAGCAGCTTGGAGGGGGTCGGCTTCAGGGAAGCTTTCTTT,CASSLEGVGFREAFF
-,TRBJ1-1,few,TRBV9,TGTGCCAGCACCCCCGTCGGGGGGGTGAAGACTGAAGCTTTCTTT,CASTPVGGVKTEAFF
TRBD1,TRBJ1-2,few,TRBV27,TGTGCCAGCAGTAGAGGACAGGGGGTATATGGCTACACCTTC,CASSRGQGVYGYTF
-,TRBJ2-7,-,TRBV4-1,TGCGCCAGCAGCCAAGATTCGGGCTCCTACGAGCAGTACTTC,CASSQDSGSYEQYF
-,TRBJ2-5,-,TRBV3-1,TGTGCCAGCAGCCGAAGAAAGGGAGAGGGGAGGGAGACCCAGTACTTC,CASSRRKGEGRETQYF
-,TRBJ1-2,-,TRBV12-3/TRBV12-4,TGTGCCAGCAGCCTCCCTCGGTCTGAGGGCCGGGGCTATGGCTACACCTTC,CASSLPRSEGRGYGYTF
TRBD1,TRBJ1-6,-,TRBV7-2,TGTGCCAGCAGCCCCGGACAGGGAGGTGATTCACCCCTCCACTTT,CASSPGQGGDSPLHF
-,TRBJ2-5,many,TRBV20-1,TGCAGTGCTGCCCGACTCATACTTGCAGAGACCCAGTACTTC,CSAARLILAETQYF
TRBD1,TRBJ1-2,many,TRBV29-1,TGCAGCGAACAGGGGCCCGATTCAGTTGGCTACACCTTC,CSEQGPDSVGYTF
TRBD1,TRBJ1-2,-,TRBV13,TGTGCCAGCAGCTTAAACCCGACAGGGCTGAACTATGGCTACACCTTC,CASSLNPTGLNYGYTF
TRBD2,TRBJ2-5,few,TRBV6-4,TGTGCCAGCAGCTGTTATACTAGCGGGGGAAAACAAGAGACCCAGTACTTC,CASSCYTSGGKQETQYF
-,TRBJ2-5,many,TRBV28,TGTGCCAGCAGTTCCCCCTCGGCCTCCTGGGAGACCCAGTACTTC,CASSSPSASWETQYF
TRBD1,TRBJ2-5,once,TRBV18,TGTGCCAGCTCACCCTGGACAGGCCAAGAGACCCAGTACTTC,CASSPWTGQETQYF
-,TRBJ2-5,-,TRBV6-1,TGTGCCAGCAGTGAATCGGCTAGCTTATACCAAGAGACCCAGTACTTC,CASSESASLYQETQYF
-,TRBJ2-7,few,TRBV30,TGTGCCGGAGACAGGCGTTCAGGCGAGCAGTACTTC,CAGDRRSGEQYF
-,TRBJ1-6,many,TRBV12-3/TRBV12-4,TGTGCCAGCAGTTTATCTCGGGGCAGAGCTAATTCACCCCTCCACTTT,CASSLSRGRANSPLHF
-,TRBJ2-7,many,TRBV29-1,TGCAGCGCGTCAGCGGGTGATGGCTACGAGCAGTACTTC,CSASAGDGYEQYF
TRBD1,TRBJ1-5,few,TRBV4-2,TGTGCCAGCAGCCGGACAGGGGTTGAGGGGCCAAATCAGCCCCAGCATTTT,CASSRTGVEGPNQPQHF
-,TRBJ2-5,-,TRBV6-1,TGTGCCAGCAGTGAAGCGCGCGGGGTTTTGGGGGAGACCCAGTACTTC,CASSEARGVLGETQYF
TRBD2,TRBJ2-7,once,TRBV6-1,TGTGCCAGCTGTGGGACTAGCGGCTCCTACGAGCAGTACTTC,CASCGTSGSYEQYF